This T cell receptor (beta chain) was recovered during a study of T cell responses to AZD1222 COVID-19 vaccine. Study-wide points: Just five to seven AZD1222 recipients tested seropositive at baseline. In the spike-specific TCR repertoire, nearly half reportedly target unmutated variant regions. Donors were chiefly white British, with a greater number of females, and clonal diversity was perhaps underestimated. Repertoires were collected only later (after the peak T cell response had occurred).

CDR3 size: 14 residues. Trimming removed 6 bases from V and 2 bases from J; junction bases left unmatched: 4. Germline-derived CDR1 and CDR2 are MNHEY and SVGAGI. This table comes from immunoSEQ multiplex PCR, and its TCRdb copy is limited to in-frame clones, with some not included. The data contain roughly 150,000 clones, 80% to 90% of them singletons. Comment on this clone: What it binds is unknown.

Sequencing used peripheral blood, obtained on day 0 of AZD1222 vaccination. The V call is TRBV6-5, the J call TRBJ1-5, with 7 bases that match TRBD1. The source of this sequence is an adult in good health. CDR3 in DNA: TGTGCCAGCAGCCCCGACAGGGGCAATCAGCCCCAGCATTTT. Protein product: CASSPDRGNQPQHF.